The 10 T cell receptor beta chains below come from one sample, sequenced in a study of early T cells in non-severe SARS-CoV-2 infection. TCRdb recomputed calls from the 5' RACE reads with MiXCR, one row per CDR3 protein. Here the sample spans 70,000 to 85,000 distinct CDR3 sequences, roughly 13% being singletons. The sample was whole blood. The receptors were gathered from an adult who was a healthcare worker with PCR-confirmed SARS-CoV-2 infection or an uninfected control (not recorded which).

This clonotype has ten or more counts. CDR3 DNA: TGTGCCAGCAGGGGGACGTTTATGAACACTGAAGCTTTCTTT. This codes for CASRGTFMNTEAFF. V usage is TRBV2 and J usage is TRBJ1-1; TRBD1 is a possible D gene (5 bases). CDR1 SNHLY and CDR2 FYNNEI come from the germline V gene. V shed 6 bases and J shed 0 bases, with 11 bases lying between them. The CDR3 runs 14 residues.

This clonotype appeared a few times. The V call is TRBV28, the J call TRBJ2-7; D not resolved. Between the trimmed V and J ends, which lost 3 bases and 5 bases, there was a span of 14 bases. Germline assignment: CDR1 MDHEN and CDR2 SYDVKM. There are 14 residues in the CDR3. Here the CDR3 reads CASSFPPPSHEQYF. CDR3 nucleotides: TGTGCCAGCAGTTTTCCCCCCCCTAGTCACGAGCAGTACTTC. The full variable domain, with the rest looked up from reference TRBV28 and TRBJ2-7, is DVKVTQSSRYLVKRTGEKVFLECVQDMDHENMFWYRQDPGLGLRLIYFSYDVKMKEKGDIPEGYSVSREKKERFSLILESASTNQTSMYLCASSFPPPSHEQYFGPGTRLTVT.

The rearrangement links TRBV2 to TRBJ2-4; D not certain. This CDR3 is built from 12 residues. The V end was cut by 5 bases, the J end by 9 bases, with 11 bases between. CDR1 is SNHLY, CDR2 FYNNEI, per germline. The chain's CDR3 is CASSSDIRIQYF. The DNA for the CDR3 is TGTGCCAGCAGTAGCGATATTCGCATTCAGTACTTC.

This clonotype was seen more than once but under ten times. The chain joins TRBV5-6 to TRBJ1-2; D is unclear. The CDR3 contains 12 residues. The ends were cut back, 1 base at V and 8 bases at J, with 9 bases in the middle. CDR1 is SGHDT and CDR2 is YYEEEE in the germline V gene. CDR3 bases: TGTGCCAGCAGCTTGTCCACCGCCGGCTACACCTTC. Translating it yields CASSLSTAGYTF.

The DNA for the CDR3 is TGTGCCAGCAGAAGGGGGGACTCTATACGTGGCTACACCTTC. Translated: CASRRGDSIRGYTF. The V and J genes are TRBV2 and TRBJ1-2; D perhaps matches TRBD1 (6 bases). V was shortened by 6 bases and J by 7 bases, with 18 bases between the two germline ends. From germline, CDR1 is SNHLY and CDR2 FYNNEI. The CDR3 length is 14 residues.

This clonotype was picked up many times. The chain carries TRBV6-5 and TRBJ2-7; D gene ambiguous. Germline values: CDR1 MNHEY, CDR2 SVGAGI. The V and J ends lost 5 bases and 2 bases respectively, with 10 bases between them. The CDR3 loop spans 13 amino acids. CDR3 loop: CASSGPQAYEQYF. CDR3 DNA sequence: TGTGCCAGCAGTGGACCGCAGGCCTACGAGCAGTACTTC.

This clonotype appeared a few times. This chain links TRBV20-1 with TRBJ1-2; TRBD1 matches at 8 bases. V dropped 7 bases and J dropped 7; count of bases not matched to a gene: 5. Germline CDR1 reads DFQATT; CDR2 reads SNEGSKA (reference sequence). The CDR3 is 11 residues long. This chain's CDR3 is CSVDRVAGYTF. The CDR3 region has the DNA TGCAGTGTGGACAGGGTGGCTGGCTACACCTTC.

The V gene is TRBV7-9, the J gene TRBJ2-7, with a weak D call TRBD1 (6 bases). Germline V CDR1 and CDR2: SEHNR, FQNEAQ (reference sequence). The CDR3 totals 14 residues. With 5 bases removed from V and 2 bases from J, the gap between germline ends came to 13 bases. The CDR3 reads CASSIGQPPYEQYF. In DNA form, the CDR3 reads TGTGCCAGCAGCATAGGACAGCCCCCCTACGAGCAGTACTTC.

This clonotype was seen repeatedly, ten times or more. The chain combines TRBV5-1 with TRBJ2-3; D not certain. Germline loops: CDR1 SGHRS, CDR2 YFSETQ. This CDR3 comprises 13 residues. V dropped 4 bases and J dropped 9 bases, with 15 bases sitting between them. The DNA for the CDR3 is TGCGCCAGCAGCCCCGAAGCGAGTCCCACGCAGTATTTT. Its translation: CASSPEASPTQYF.

The chain joins TRBV2 to TRBJ2-6, with a possible D match to TRBD1 (6 bases). V was shortened by 5 bases and J by 0 bases, with 8 bases between the two germline ends. This CDR3 has 15 amino acids. Germline-derived CDR1 and CDR2 are SNHLY and FYNNEI. DNA for the CDR3: TGTGCCAGCAGTTCCAGGGGCTCTGGGGCCAACGTCCTGACTTTC. It specifies CASSSRGSGANVLTF. Full variable domain (remainder filled in from reference TRBV2 and TRBJ2-6): EPEVTQTPSHQVTQMGQEVILRCVPISNHLYFYWYRQILGQKVEFLVSFYNNEISEKSEIFDDQFSVERPDGSNFTLKIRSTKLEDSAMYFCASSSRGSGANVLTFGAGSRLTVL.